Listed below are T cell receptor beta chains from one sample, sequenced in a study of control samples from healthy donors and cancer patients. Only in-frame clones appear in the TCRdb table, and some are missing; sequencing was by immunoSEQ multiplex PCR. Of 80,000 to 100,000 clones in the sample, approximately 92% were seen once. The material sequenced was blood. All receptors come from a human donor in good health. The donor label of this sample is uncertain. Both conserved end residues are part of each CDR3. A D gene is named only where the DNA matches it firmly. The size field is filled for only some rows; it gives once, few, many or a size class.

v_gene: TRBV4-1
abundance: -
d_gene: TRBD2
j_gene: TRBJ2-1
CDR3aa: CASSQLSGGVYNEQFF
CDR3nt: TGCGCCAGCAGCCAACTTAGCGGGGGGGTATACAATGAGCAGTTCTTC

v_gene: TRBV24-1
abundance: -
d_gene: TRBD1
j_gene: TRBJ1-2
CDR3aa: CATSDPRDRGQWGYTF
CDR3nt: TGTGCCACCAGTGACCCCCGGGACAGGGGGCAGTGGGGCTACACCTTC

v_gene: TRBV7-8
abundance: -
d_gene: -
j_gene: TRBJ1-2
CDR3aa: CASSPRPGAAYGYTF
CDR3nt: TGTGCCAGCAGCCCACGCCCAGGGGCCGCCTATGGCTACACCTTC

v_gene: TRBV10-3
abundance: once
d_gene: -
j_gene: TRBJ1-6
CDR3aa: CAISEGQLSHSPLHF
CDR3nt: TGTGCCATCAGTGAGGGACAGCTGTCCCATTCACCCCTCCACTTT

v_gene: TRBV28
abundance: -
d_gene: -
j_gene: TRBJ1-4
CDR3aa: CASRLGRQREEKLFF
CDR3nt: TGTGCCAGCAGGTTGGGACGCCAAAGAGAGGAAAAACTGTTTTTT

v_gene: TRBV6-5
abundance: -
d_gene: -
j_gene: TRBJ1-2
CDR3aa: CASSSRDAYGYTF
CDR3nt: TGTGCCAGCAGTTCTCGGGACGCCTATGGCTACACCTTC

v_gene: TRBV27
abundance: once
d_gene: -
j_gene: TRBJ1-4
CDR3aa: CASSFRGGEKLFF
CDR3nt: TGTGCCAGCAGTTTCAGGGGTGGAGAAAAACTGTTTTTT

v_gene: TRBV5-1
abundance: -
d_gene: -
j_gene: TRBJ1-1
CDR3aa: CASSLVGDSFSEAFF
CDR3nt: TGCGCCAGCAGCCTCGTAGGGGACTCTTTCTCTGAAGCTTTCTTT

v_gene: TRBV2
abundance: -
d_gene: TRBD2
j_gene: TRBJ2-1
CDR3aa: CASSGGLAGVNEQFF
CDR3nt: TGTGCCAGCAGTGGGGGACTAGCGGGGGTAAATGAGCAGTTCTTC

v_gene: TRBV6-1
abundance: -
d_gene: -
j_gene: TRBJ1-5
CDR3aa: CASSEGNSNQPQHF
CDR3nt: TGTGCCAGCAGTGAAGGGAATAGCAATCAGCCCCAGCATTTT

v_gene: TRBV18
abundance: -
d_gene: TRBD1
j_gene: TRBJ1-4
CDR3aa: CASSRDRVNEKLFF
CDR3nt: TGTGCCAGCTCTCGCGACAGGGTTAATGAAAAACTGTTTTTT

v_gene: TRBV9
abundance: few
d_gene: -
j_gene: TRBJ2-7
CDR3aa: CASSVGDFSSYEQYF
CDR3nt: TGTGCCAGCAGCGTAGGGGACTTTTCCTCCTACGAGCAGTACTTC

v_gene: TRBV30
abundance: -
d_gene: TRBD1
j_gene: TRBJ1-2
CDR3aa: CAWSSPDRGGYTF
CDR3nt: TGTGCCTGGAGTTCCCCCGACAGGGGCGGCTACACCTTC

v_gene: TRBV30
abundance: -
d_gene: -
j_gene: TRBJ1-6
CDR3aa: CAWLRAGVNSPLHF
CDR3nt: TGTGCCTGGCTTCGGGCAGGGGTTAATTCACCCCTCCACTTT

v_gene: TRBV29-1
abundance: -
d_gene: -
j_gene: TRBJ1-5
CDR3aa: CSVGYGSNQPQHF
CDR3nt: TGCAGCGTTGGTTACGGCAGCAATCAGCCCCAGCATTTT

v_gene: TRBV10-3
abundance: -
d_gene: -
j_gene: TRBJ1-5
CDR3aa: CAISAGGGKSNQPQHF
CDR3nt: TGTGCCATCAGTGCTGGAGGGGGGAAAAGCAATCAGCCCCAGCATTTT

v_gene: TRBV28
abundance: -
d_gene: -
j_gene: TRBJ2-7
CDR3aa: CASSSRQNYEQYF
CDR3nt: TGTGCCAGCAGTTCCCGACAAAACTACGAGCAGTACTTC

v_gene: TRBV6-6
abundance: -
d_gene: -
j_gene: TRBJ1-1
CDR3aa: CASRLDGNTEAFF
CDR3nt: TGTGCCAGCAGATTGGACGGGAACACTGAAGCTTTCTTT

v_gene: TRBV12-3/TRBV12-4
abundance: -
d_gene: -
j_gene: TRBJ2-2
CDR3aa: CASSFLRSGELFF
CDR3nt: TGTGCCAGCAGTTTTCTGCGGTCCGGGGAGCTGTTTTTT

v_gene: TRBV5-1
abundance: -
d_gene: TRBD1
j_gene: TRBJ2-1
CDR3aa: CASSLNPGTGSNEQFF
CDR3nt: TGCGCCAGCAGCTTAAATCCCGGGACAGGGTCCAATGAGCAGTTCTTC

v_gene: TRBV6-5
abundance: -
d_gene: -
j_gene: TRBJ2-4
CDR3aa: CASSYGGRGIQYF
CDR3nt: TGTGCCAGCAGTTATGGGGGGCGGGGCATTCAGTACTTC

v_gene: TRBV6-5
abundance: -
d_gene: -
j_gene: TRBJ2-7
CDR3aa: CASSRDGGYEQYF
CDR3nt: TGTGCCAGCAGCCGGGACGGGGGCTACGAGCAGTACTTC

v_gene: TRBV7-9
abundance: -
d_gene: TRBD1
j_gene: TRBJ1-2
CDR3aa: CASSSDRGYGYTF
CDR3nt: TGTGCCAGCAGCTCGGACAGGGGTTATGGCTACACCTTC

v_gene: TRBV29-1
abundance: -
d_gene: -
j_gene: TRBJ1-1
CDR3aa: CSVGDLNTEAFF
CDR3nt: TGCAGCGTTGGCGACCTTAACACTGAAGCTTTCTTT

v_gene: TRBV10-2
abundance: -
d_gene: TRBD2
j_gene: TRBJ2-5
CDR3aa: CASVGSLAGGLETQYF
CDR3nt: TGCGCCAGCGTAGGGAGCCTAGCGGGGGGGCTGGAGACCCAGTACTTC

v_gene: TRBV7-8
abundance: -
d_gene: -
j_gene: TRBJ1-2
CDR3aa: CASSLAQTGIYGYTF
CDR3nt: TGTGCCAGCAGCTTAGCTCAGACAGGCATCTATGGCTACACCTTC

v_gene: TRBV15
abundance: -
d_gene: -
j_gene: TRBJ1-3
CDR3aa: CATSRGDGLISGNTIYF
CDR3nt: TGTGCCACCAGCAGAGGAGATGGGTTAATCTCTGGAAACACCATATATTTT

v_gene: TRBV4-2
abundance: -
d_gene: -
j_gene: TRBJ1-2
CDR3aa: CASSQDFRSGTERGYTF
CDR3nt: TGTGCCAGCAGCCAAGATTTTCGGAGTGGTACAGAACGCGGCTACACCTTC

v_gene: TRBV19
abundance: -
d_gene: -
j_gene: TRBJ2-3
CDR3aa: CASSDWEGTDTQYF
CDR3nt: TGTGCCAGTAGTGACTGGGAGGGCACAGATACGCAGTATTTT

v_gene: TRBV5-6
abundance: -
d_gene: -
j_gene: TRBJ1-1
CDR3aa: CASSLVRGNTEAFF
CDR3nt: TGTGCCAGCAGCTTGGTTCGGGGAAACACTGAAGCTTTCTTT

v_gene: TRBV14
abundance: -
d_gene: TRBD1
j_gene: TRBJ1-1
CDR3aa: CASSGQGAVTEAFF
CDR3nt: TGTGCCAGCAGTGGGCAGGGGGCAGTCACTGAAGCTTTCTTT

v_gene: TRBV30
abundance: -
d_gene: TRBD1
j_gene: TRBJ1-1
CDR3aa: CAWRERDRGGSEAFF
CDR3nt: TGTGCCTGGAGGGAGAGGGACAGGGGAGGGTCTGAAGCTTTCTTT

v_gene: TRBV5-1
abundance: -
d_gene: TRBD1
j_gene: TRBJ2-5
CDR3aa: CASSLVGGLETQYF
CDR3nt: TGCGCCAGCAGCTTGGTAGGGGGCCTTGAGACCCAGTACTTC

v_gene: TRBV6-6
abundance: -
d_gene: -
j_gene: TRBJ1-4
CDR3aa: CASSRTSTNEKLFF
CDR3nt: TGTGCCAGCAGTCGGACGTCGACTAATGAAAAACTGTTTTTT

v_gene: TRBV5-5
abundance: -
d_gene: TRBD1
j_gene: TRBJ2-2
CDR3aa: CASSGDRSFTGELFF
CDR3nt: TGTGCCAGCAGCGGGGACAGGTCCTTCACCGGGGAGCTGTTTTTT

v_gene: TRBV10-2
abundance: -
d_gene: TRBD1
j_gene: TRBJ2-7
CDR3aa: CASSRGQGLEQYF
CDR3nt: TGCGCCAGCAGTAGGGGACAGGGACTCGAGCAGTACTTC

v_gene: TRBV6-4
abundance: -
d_gene: -
j_gene: TRBJ1-2
CDR3aa: CASSDEDSGHDYGYTF
CDR3nt: TGTGCCAGCAGTGACGAGGACTCGGGACACGACTATGGCTACACCTTC

v_gene: TRBV5-1
abundance: -
d_gene: TRBD1
j_gene: TRBJ2-2
CDR3aa: CASSFDRGQTGELFF
CDR3nt: TGCGCCAGCAGCTTCGACAGGGGGCAAACGGGGGAGCTGTTTTTT

v_gene: TRBV3-1/TRBV3-2
abundance: -
d_gene: -
j_gene: TRBJ1-4
CDR3aa: CASSQKKGRTFNF
CDR3nt: TGTGCCAGCAGCCAAAAAAAGGGCCGAACTTTTAACTTT

v_gene: TRBV6-5
abundance: -
d_gene: -
j_gene: TRBJ1-4
CDR3aa: CASSYREGKLFF
CDR3nt: TGTGCCAGCAGCTACAGAGAAGGGAAACTGTTTTTT

v_gene: TRBV19
abundance: -
d_gene: -
j_gene: TRBJ1-1
CDR3aa: CASSKGPDTEAFF
CDR3nt: TGTGCCAGTAGTAAAGGACCTGACACTGAAGCTTTCTTT

v_gene: TRBV12-5
abundance: -
d_gene: -
j_gene: TRBJ2-1
CDR3aa: CASGRAPETNEQFF
CDR3nt: TGTGCTAGCGGTAGGGCCCCCGAGACCAATGAGCAGTTCTTC

v_gene: TRBV18
abundance: once
d_gene: -
j_gene: TRBJ1-6
CDR3aa: CASSGQQNSPLHF
CDR3nt: TGTGCCAGCTCAGGACAGCAGAATTCACCCCTCCACTTT

v_gene: TRBV7-2
abundance: -
d_gene: -
j_gene: TRBJ1-5
CDR3aa: CASSLRGSNQPQHF
CDR3nt: TGTGCCAGCAGCTTACGGGGTTCCAATCAGCCCCAGCATTTT

v_gene: TRBV6-5
abundance: -
d_gene: -
j_gene: TRBJ1-1
CDR3aa: CASSRVLETEAFF
CDR3nt: TGTGCCAGCAGCCGGGTTCTGGAAACTGAAGCTTTCTTT

v_gene: TRBV2
abundance: -
d_gene: -
j_gene: TRBJ2-1
CDR3aa: CASSESGSSYNEQFF
CDR3nt: TGTGCCAGCAGTGAGTCGGGCTCCAGCTACAATGAGCAGTTCTTC

v_gene: TRBV30
abundance: once
d_gene: -
j_gene: TRBJ1-3
CDR3aa: CAWAGRISGNTIYF
CDR3nt: TGTGCCTGGGCGGGACGTATCTCTGGAAACACCATATATTTT